The clone carrying this T cell receptor beta chain occurred a few times. Source study methods: Amplification from reference gene primers served as the basis for estimated nucleated cell counts. Assay used: immunoSEQ multiplex PCR; TCRdb lists only in-frame clones, some missing. V and J calls and clone size are as listed in that table; D and trimming were resolved from the DNA. The sample contains about 250,000 clones, 70% to 90% of which appear only once. The study assigned cohorts using participant-reported clinical history. The recovered donors of Cohort 3 showed two negative PCRs, clearance, or symptom resolution. The CDR3 consists of 14 residues. The germline V gene has CDR1 SGHRS and CDR2 YFSETQ. Trimming shortened V by 3 bases and J by 13 bases, and 20 bases separated the two germline ends. The sample originates from a study of blood T cell repertoires in COVID-19.

The chain recombines TRBV5-1 with TRBJ2-1; perhaps TRBD2 as D (5 bases). The clonotype originates from a man aged 40-49 years who had recovered from COVID-19. Sequencing was done on a sample of PBMCs or T cells enriched from blood (not recorded which). The CDR3 reads CASSSQDSATNQFF. The CDR3 DNA reads as TGCGCCAGCAGCTCCCAAGATAGCGCGACCAATCAGTTCTTC.